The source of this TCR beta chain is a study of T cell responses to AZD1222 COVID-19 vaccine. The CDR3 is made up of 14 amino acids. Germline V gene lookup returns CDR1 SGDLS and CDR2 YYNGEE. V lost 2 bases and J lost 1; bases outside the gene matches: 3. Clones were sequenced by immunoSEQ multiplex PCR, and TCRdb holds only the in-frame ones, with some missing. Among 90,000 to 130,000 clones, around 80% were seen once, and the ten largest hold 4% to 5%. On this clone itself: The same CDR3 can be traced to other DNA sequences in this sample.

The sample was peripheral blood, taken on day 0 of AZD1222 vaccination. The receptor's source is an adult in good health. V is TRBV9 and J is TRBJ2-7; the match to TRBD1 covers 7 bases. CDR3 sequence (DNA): TGTGCCAGCAGCGTCGACAGGGTTTCCTACGAGCAGTACTTC. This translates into CASSVDRVSYEQYF.